A single sample gave rise to the 16 T cell receptor beta chains below, sequenced in a study of T-cell reconstitution after alpha-beta-depleted transplantation in children. The authors prepared the TCRbeta library with unique molecular identifiers. Via MiXCR, TCRdb re-called the PCR reads, giving one row per CDR3 protein. The sample lists some 87,000 distinct CDR3 sequences, around a sixth occurring once. The material sequenced was PBMCs, mostly from graft donor cells, taken 180 days after TCRalphabeta/CD19-depleted stem cell transplant. Receptors were obtained from a male patient aged 2 to 9 who had a stem cell transplant for acute lymphoblastic leukemia, so the T cells may come from the graft donor.

This clonotype has only a few counts. This rearrangement joins TRBV12-3 or TRBV12-4 to TRBJ2-2, with TRBD2 identical over 8 bases. CDR3 length: 14 residues. J gave up 7 bases and V 4 bases, and 5 bases lay outside the gene matches. CDR3 sequence reads: CASSSRAGVGELFF. DNA for the CDR3: TGTGCCAGCAGTTCAAGAGCGGGGGTCGGGGAGCTGTTTTTT.

The table lists this clonotype with many counts. The chain recombines TRBV5-6 with TRBJ1-2; D might be TRBD1 (6 bases). The CDR3 sequence is 14 residues long. V shed 5 bases and J shed 8 bases, with 19 bases lying between them. CDR1 and CDR2 from the germline V gene are SGHDT and YYEEEE. CDR3 sequence (DNA): TGTGCCAGCAGTCTAAATATGGGGGCATGGGGCTACACCTTC. This gives the protein CASSLNMGAWGYTF.

The chain joins TRBV14 to TRBJ2-7; D call uncertain. The CDR3 totals 12 residues. Germline V CDR1 and CDR2: SGHDN, FVKESK. Trimming left V 1 base short and J 2 bases short, with 3 bases between. CDR3 sequence: CASSQAPYEQYF. The CDR3 DNA follows: TGTGCCAGCAGCCAAGCTCCCTACGAGCAGTACTTC.

The V gene is TRBV7-8, the J gene TRBJ1-5, with 9 positions matching TRBD1. CDR1 and CDR2 from the germline V gene are SGHVS and FQNEAQ. V shed 2 bases, J shed 3 bases, and the junction held 14 bases outside the gene matches. The CDR3 runs 19 residues. Here the CDR3 DNA reads TGTGCCAGCAGCTTATCCCCGACAGGGGGAAGAATCAACAATCAGCCCCAGCATTTT. It yields the protein CASSLSPTGGRINNQPQHF.

This clonotype was seen repeatedly, ten times or more. CDR3 bases: TGTGCCAGCAGCTTGGCCACGGCAGGCTACGAGCAGTACTTC. Its protein product is CASSLATAGYEQYF. The chain joins TRBV5-5 to TRBJ2-7; D gene uncertain. Germline CDR1 and CDR2: SGHKS and YYEKEE (reference sequence). Trimming took off 0 bases at V and 3 bases at J, with 10 bases between the two ends. This CDR3 is built from 14 residues.

This clonotype has more than one count but fewer than ten. The chain employs TRBV7-2 and TRBJ2-7; 11 bases map to TRBD1. This CDR3 comprises 16 residues. The V gene's germline CDR1 is SGHTA and CDR2 FQGNSA. J was trimmed by 3 bases and V by 1 base; bases with no gene match: 5. In DNA, the CDR3 is TGTGCCAGCAGCTTAGATGCCGGGACAGGGGGCTACGAGCAGTACTTC. Amino acid sequence: CASSLDAGTGGYEQYF.

Only a few counts were recorded for this clonotype. This chain joins TRBV6-6 and TRBJ2-3; D remains ambiguous. Trimming shortened V by 7 bases and J by 2 bases, and 7 bases separated the two germline ends. The germline CDR1 and CDR2 sequences are MNHNY and SVGAGI (reference sequence). The CDR3 sequence is 12 residues long. The CDR3 sequence: CASTLTTDTQYF. CDR3 sequence (DNA): TGTGCCAGCACCCTAACCACAGATACGCAGTATTTT.

This clonotype appeared a few times. The CDR3 DNA reads TGTGCCAGCAGCCAAGGAACGGACAGTCTTAACTATGGCTACACCTTC. It translates to CASSQGTDSLNYGYTF. The J gene is TRBJ1-2, the V gene TRBV4-2; D is possibly TRBD1 (6 bases). The V gene's germline CDR1 is LGHNA and CDR2 YNFKEQ. The CDR3 runs 16 residues. V was pared by 1 base and J by 1 base, with 13 bases between.

In its sample, this clonotype was seen a few times. This chain connects TRBV7-6 to TRBJ1-1, with D possibly matching TRBD1 (6 bases). CDR1 is SGHVS and CDR2 is FNYEAQ in the germline V gene. CDR3 size: 16 residues. V was clipped by 6 bases and J by 2 bases, with 19 bases between them. CDR3 residues: CASRPGTSLSNTEAFF. CDR3 coding DNA: TGTGCCAGCAGGCCCGGGACATCCCTCTCCAACACTGAAGCTTTCTTT.

At least ten counts were recorded for this clonotype. The chain employs TRBV7-9 and TRBJ1-1; no clear D. This CDR3 contains 14 residues. V lost 1 base to trimming and J lost 0 bases, with 6 bases between them. Germline assignment: CDR1 SEHNR and CDR2 FQNEAQ (reference sequence). The DNA for the CDR3 is TGTGCCAGCAGCTTAGAAGAGTTGAACACTGAAGCTTTCTTT. The encoded protein is CASSLEELNTEAFF.

This clonotype has a handful of counts. J is TRBJ2-5 and V is TRBV5-6; 8 bases align to TRBD1. J was trimmed by 0 bases and V by 2 bases; bases with no gene match: 6. The CDR3 is 16 residues long. Per germline, CDR1 SGHDT and CDR2 YYEEEE. The DNA of the CDR3 is TGTGCCAGCAGCTTTAACAGGGGGGCCTACCAAGAGACCCAGTACTTC. Translating gives CASSFNRGAYQETQYF.

This clonotype showed up just a few times. The V and J genes are TRBV14 and TRBJ1-3; the D gene is possibly TRBD1 (6 bases). V was trimmed by 6 bases and J by 0 bases, leaving 12 bases between them. Per germline, CDR1 SGHDN and CDR2 FVKESK. The CDR3 runs to 15 residues. DNA of the CDR3: TGTGCCAGCAGTCTCGGACAGCTCTCTGGAAACACCATATATTTT. It translates to CASSLGQLSGNTIYF.

The V gene is TRBV12-3 or TRBV12-4, the J gene TRBJ1-2; TRBD1 matches at 11 bases. V gave up 4 bases and J gave up 8 bases; unmatched junction bases: 6. The CDR3 runs to 14 residues. The chain's CDR3 is CASSSSGQGGGYTF. CDR3 in DNA: TGTGCCAGCAGTTCCTCGGGACAGGGGGGCGGCTACACCTTC.

The rearrangement uses TRBV10-3 and TRBJ2-5; 10 bases are shared with TRBD2. Germline CDR1 is ENHRY and CDR2 is SYGVKD. The CDR3 runs 17 residues. J gave up 5 bases and V 2 bases, and 11 bases lay outside the gene matches. The CDR3, as DNA: TGTGCCATCAGTGAGGCTAGCGGGGGCCACCGGGGGGAGACCCAGTACTTC. Translation: CAISEASGGHRGETQYF.

The V gene is TRBV3-1, the J gene TRBJ1-2; D remains unclear. The CDR3 sequence is 13 residues long. Germline V gene lookup returns CDR1 LGHDT and CDR2 YNNKEL (reference sequence). Trimming took 1 base from V and 6 from J, leaving 9 bases between them. The CDR3 loop is CASSQGKKNGYTF. The DNA of the CDR3 is TGTGCCAGCAGCCAAGGGAAGAAGAATGGCTACACCTTC. The variable domain in full, completed from reference TRBV3-1 and TRBJ1-2, reads DTAVSQTPKYLVTQMGNDKSIKCEQNLGHDTMYWYKQDSKKFLKIMFSYNNKELIINETVPNRFSPKSPDKAHLNLHINSLELGDSAVYFCASSQGKKNGYTFGSGTRLTVV.

The chain is built from TRBV20-1 and TRBJ2-1; D is unresolved. V lost 3 bases, J lost 2 bases, and 8 bases lay in between. Germline V CDR1 and CDR2: DFQATT, SNEGSKA (reference sequence). CDR3 length: 13 amino acids. CDR3 sequence reads: CSASKPTYNEQFF. The CDR3, as DNA: TGCAGTGCTAGCAAGCCCACCTACAATGAGCAGTTCTTC.